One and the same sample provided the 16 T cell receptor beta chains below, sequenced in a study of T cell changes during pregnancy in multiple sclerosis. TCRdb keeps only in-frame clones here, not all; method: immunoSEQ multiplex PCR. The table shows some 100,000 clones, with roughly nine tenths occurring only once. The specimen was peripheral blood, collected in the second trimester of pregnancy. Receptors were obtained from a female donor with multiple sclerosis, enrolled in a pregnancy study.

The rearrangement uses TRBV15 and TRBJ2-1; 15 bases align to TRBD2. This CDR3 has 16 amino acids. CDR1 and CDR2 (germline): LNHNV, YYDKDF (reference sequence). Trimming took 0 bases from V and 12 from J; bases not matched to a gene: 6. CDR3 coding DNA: TGTGCCACCAGCAGAGAAGGACTAGCGGGAGGGGCTCGGCAGTTCTTC. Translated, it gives CATSREGLAGGARQFF.

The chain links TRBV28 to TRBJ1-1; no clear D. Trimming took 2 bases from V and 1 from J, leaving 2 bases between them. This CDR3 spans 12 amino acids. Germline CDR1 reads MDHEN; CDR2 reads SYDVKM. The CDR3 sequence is CASSLQNTEAFF. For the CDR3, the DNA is TGTGCCAGCAGTTTACAGAACACTGAAGCTTTCTTT.

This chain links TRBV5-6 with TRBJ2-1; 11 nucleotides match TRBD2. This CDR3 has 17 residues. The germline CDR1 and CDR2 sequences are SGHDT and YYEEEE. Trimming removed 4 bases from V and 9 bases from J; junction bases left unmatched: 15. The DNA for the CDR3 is TGTGCCAGCAGCATTGGCGCCACTAGCGGGAGATGGTTTGAGCAGTTCTTC. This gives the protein CASSIGATSGRWFEQFF.

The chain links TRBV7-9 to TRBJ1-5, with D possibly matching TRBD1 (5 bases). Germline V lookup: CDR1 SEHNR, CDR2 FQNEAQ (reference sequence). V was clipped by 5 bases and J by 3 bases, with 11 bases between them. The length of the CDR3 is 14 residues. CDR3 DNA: TGTGCCAGCAGCCCAGACAGCGTCAATCAGCCCCAGCATTTT. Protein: CASSPDSVNQPQHF.

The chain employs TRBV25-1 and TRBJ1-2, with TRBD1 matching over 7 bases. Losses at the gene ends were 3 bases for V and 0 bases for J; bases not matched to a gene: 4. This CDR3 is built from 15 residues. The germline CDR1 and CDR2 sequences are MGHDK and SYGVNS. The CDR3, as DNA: TGTGCCAGCAGTGAGATGACAGGGCCTAACTATGGCTACACCTTC. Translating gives CASSEMTGPNYGYTF.

CDR3 nucleotides: TGCGCCAGCAGCTTGGCTTCGGCGGGGGCACCCTCGGAGACCCAGTACTTC. Protein product: CASSLASAGAPSETQYF. This chain links TRBV5-1 with TRBJ2-5; possible D gene TRBD2, 7 bases. Germline V CDR1 and CDR2: SGHRS, YFSETQ. V was pared by 0 bases and J by 5 bases, with 20 bases between. CDR3 length: 17 residues. Based on the CDR3 plus reference TRBV5-1 and TRBJ2-5, the full variable domain is KAGVTQTPRYLIKTRGQQVTLSCSPISGHRSVSWYQQTPGQGLQFLFEYFSETQRNKGNFPGRFSGRQFSNSRSEMNVSTLELGDSALYLCASSLASAGAPSETQYFGPGTRLLVL.

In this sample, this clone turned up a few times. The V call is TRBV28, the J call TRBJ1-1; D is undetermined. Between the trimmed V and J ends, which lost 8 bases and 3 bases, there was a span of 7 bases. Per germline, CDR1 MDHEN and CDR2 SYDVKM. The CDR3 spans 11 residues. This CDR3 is CASAEDTEAFF. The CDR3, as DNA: TGTGCCAGCGCAGAAGACACTGAAGCTTTCTTT.

The CDR3, as DNA: TGTGCCAGCAGCTACAGACCGATAAACTATGGCTACACCTTC. Amino acid sequence: CASSYRPINYGYTF. The gene calls are TRBV7-2 and TRBJ1-2; no reliable D call. V was clipped by 4 bases and J by 2 bases, with 11 bases between them. This CDR3 is 14 amino acids long. CDR1 SGHTA and CDR2 FQGNSA come from the germline V gene.

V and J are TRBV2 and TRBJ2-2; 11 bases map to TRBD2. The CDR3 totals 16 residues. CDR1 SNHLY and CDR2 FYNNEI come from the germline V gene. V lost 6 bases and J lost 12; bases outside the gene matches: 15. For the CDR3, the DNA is TGTGCCAGCAGAGGTCCCGGGACTAGCGGCGTAAACAAGCTGTTTTTT. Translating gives CASRGPGTSGVNKLFF.

CDR3 residues: CAISEGRDGTGELFF. The CDR3 DNA reads TGTGCCATCAGTGAAGGGCGGGACGGCACCGGGGAGCTGTTTTTT. The chain is built from TRBV10-3 and TRBJ2-2, with a tentative D call TRBD2 (6 bases). CDR3 size: 15 residues. The germline V gene encodes CDR1 ENHRY and CDR2 SYGVKD. The germline V and J ends were trimmed by 3 bases and 4 bases, with 12 bases remaining between them.

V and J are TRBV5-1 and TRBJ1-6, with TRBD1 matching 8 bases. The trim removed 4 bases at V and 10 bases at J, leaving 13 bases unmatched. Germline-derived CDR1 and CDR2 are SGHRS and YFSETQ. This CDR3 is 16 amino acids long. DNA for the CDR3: TGCGCCAGCAGCCCAGACCCCGGACAGGGTTTATCACCCCTCCACTTT. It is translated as CASSPDPGQGLSPLHF.

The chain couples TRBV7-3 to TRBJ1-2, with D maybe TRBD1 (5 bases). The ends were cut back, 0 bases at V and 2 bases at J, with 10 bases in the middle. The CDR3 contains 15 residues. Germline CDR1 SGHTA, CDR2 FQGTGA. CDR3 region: CASSLTGEGNYGYTF. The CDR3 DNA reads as TGTGCCAGCAGCTTAACGGGGGAGGGGAACTATGGCTACACCTTC.

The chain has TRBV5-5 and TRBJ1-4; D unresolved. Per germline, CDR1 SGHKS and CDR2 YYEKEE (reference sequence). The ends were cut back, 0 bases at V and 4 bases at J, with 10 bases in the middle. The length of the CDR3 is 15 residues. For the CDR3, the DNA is TGTGCCAGCAGCTTGGTGCTCGGGGATAATGAAAAACTGTTTTTT. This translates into CASSLVLGDNEKLFF.

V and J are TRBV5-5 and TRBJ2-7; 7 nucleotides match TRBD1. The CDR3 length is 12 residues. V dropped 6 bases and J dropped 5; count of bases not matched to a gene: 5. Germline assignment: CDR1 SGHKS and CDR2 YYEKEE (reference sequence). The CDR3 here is CASNDRVDEQYF. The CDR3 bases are TGTGCCAGCAACGACAGGGTAGACGAGCAGTACTTC.

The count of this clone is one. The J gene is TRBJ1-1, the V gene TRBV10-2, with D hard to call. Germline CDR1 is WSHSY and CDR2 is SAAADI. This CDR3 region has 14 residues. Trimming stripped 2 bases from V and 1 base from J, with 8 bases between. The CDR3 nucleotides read TGCGCCAGCAGTGAGGGAGTAGGGAACACTGAAGCTTTCTTT. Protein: CASSEGVGNTEAFF.

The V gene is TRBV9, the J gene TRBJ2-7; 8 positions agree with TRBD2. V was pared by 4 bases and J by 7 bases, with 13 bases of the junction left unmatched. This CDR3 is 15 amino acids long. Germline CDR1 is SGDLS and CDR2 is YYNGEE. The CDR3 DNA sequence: TGTGCCAGCAGCCCAACGGGGAGCGGGAGTCGGGAGCAGTACTTC. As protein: CASSPTGSGSREQYF.